This T cell receptor (beta chain) was observed in a study of radiotherapy plus CTLA-4 blockade in lung cancer. Study results and limitations: Clones of tumor-derived TCRs expanded in blood after radiotherapy plus ipilimumab.

The protocol was immunoSEQ multiplex PCR, while the TCRdb copy is restricted to in-frame clones and leaves out a portion. The table includes some 66,000 clones, about four fifths detected once. On this clone: Its matching antigen is unknown.

Germline V lookup: CDR1 SNHLY, CDR2 FYNNEI. The CDR3 runs 14 residues. The ends lost 8 bases at V and 4 bases at J; junction bases unmatched: 6. The material was peripheral blood, obtained from a patient treated with radiotherapy plus ipilimumab. This TCR came from a human donor with non-small cell lung cancer who had a partial response to radiotherapy plus ipilimumab. This chain uses TRBV2 with TRBJ1-5, with 9 bases that match TRBD1. The CDR3 loop reads CASGGQGQNQPQHF. The CDR3 DNA is TGTGCCAGCGGGGGACAGGGACAAAATCAGCCCCAGCATTTT.